These 9 T cell receptor beta chains originate from one sample sequenced in a study of CD8+ T cells in alopecia areata. After isolation, RNA underwent reverse transcription to generate cDNA as the sequencing template. Profiled with immunoSEQ multiplex PCR; TCRdb holds only in-frame clones, not every one. The top ten clones hold approximately 34% of a sample with roughly 140,000 clones, roughly 60% of them seen once. The source material was CD8+ T cells sorted from blood. All receptors come from a human donor in good health.

About this clone: At one end, the junction sequence differs from germline, possibly due to a read error. V and J are TRBV7-2 and TRBJ2-7, with TRBD2 matching over 10 bases. Germline V gene sequence: CDR1 SGHTA, CDR2 FQGNSA. The CDR3 has 14 residues. The CDR3 sequence: CASSLAGARSEQYF. For the CDR3, the DNA is TGTGCCAGCAGCCTAGCGGGAGCCCGATCCGAGCAGTACTTC.

The gene calls are TRBV20-1 and TRBJ2-5, with D unresolved. V shed 6 bases and J shed 5 bases, with 7 bases lying between them. In germline, CDR1 is DFQATT, CDR2 SNEGSKA (reference sequence). CDR3 length: 10 amino acids. The DNA of the CDR3 is TGCAGTGCCCCGAGGGAGACCCAGTACTTC. It yields the protein CSAPRETQYF.

This rearrangement joins TRBV23-1 to TRBJ1-5, with no clear D. TRBV23-1 is noted as an ORF with a role that remains uncertain. This CDR3 has 16 amino acids. Trimming took 4 bases from V and 5 from J, leaving 18 bases between them. CDR3 in amino acids: CASSRKNVPWYQPQHF. As DNA, the CDR3 is TGCGCCAGCAGTCGAAAAAACGTCCCTTGGTATCAGCCCCAGCATTTT.

The chain is built from TRBV29-1 and TRBJ2-1; 7 bases are shared with TRBD2. V lost 6 bases, J lost 7 bases, and 12 bases stayed unmatched. The germline CDR1 and CDR2 sequences are SQVTM and ANQGSEA. The CDR3 is made up of 14 amino acids. CDR3 region: CSVLNSGRNNEQFF. CDR3 DNA sequence: TGCAGCGTCCTCAATAGCGGGCGTAATAATGAGCAGTTCTTC.

The V gene is TRBV29-1, the J gene TRBJ2-7, with D perhaps matching TRBD1 (7 bases). The CDR3 is made up of 16 amino acids. The germline V gene encodes CDR1 SQVTM and CDR2 ANQGSEA. Trimming cost V 0 bases and J 3 bases, with 18 bases left between them. In DNA, the CDR3 is TGCAGCGTTGAAGACCTCGCAGGGGGAGGCCTCTACGAGCAGTACTTC. It codes for CSVEDLAGGGLYEQYF.

This clone was detected only once. The chain recombines TRBV29-1 with TRBJ2-1, with 7 bases identical to TRBD2. The CDR3 sequence is 13 residues long. The V segment lost 8 bases and the J segment 2 bases; nucleotides outside the gene matches: 6. Germline V gene lookup returns CDR1 SQVTM and CDR2 ANQGSEA. The CDR3 region has the DNA TGCAGCCACTGGGGGGGACCCTACAATGAGCAGTTCTTC. It specifies CSHWGGPYNEQFF.

The chain links TRBV29-1 to TRBJ1-1; perhaps TRBD1 as D (6 bases). The V gene lost 6 bases and the J gene lost 4 bases, with 21 bases spanning the gap. The CDR3 is made up of 15 amino acids. Per the germline V gene, CDR1 is SQVTM and CDR2 is ANQGSEA. The CDR3 nucleotides read TGCAGCGTAACTCTAGTTGGGGGGCATTTCACTGAAGCTTTCTTT. It translates to CSVTLVGGHFTEAFF.

This sequence joins TRBV7-9 and TRBJ2-1; D might be TRBD1 (5 bases). The CDR3 contains 11 residues. Per germline, CDR1 SEHNR and CDR2 FQNEAQ (reference sequence). V lost 6 bases, J lost 12 bases, and 12 bases lay in between. The CDR3 region is CASSSGLGQFF. The CDR3, as DNA: TGTGCCAGCAGTTCAGGGTTAGGGCAGTTCTTC.

The chain couples TRBV7-3 to TRBJ2-5; 9 nucleotides align to TRBD1. Germline-derived CDR1 and CDR2 are SGHTA and FQGTGA. This CDR3 region has 14 residues. Losses at the gene ends were 5 bases for V and 8 bases for J; bases not matched to a gene: 9. CDR3 bases: TGTGCCAGCAGCCGTACAGGGGGCGTGGATACCCAGTACTTC. As protein: CASSRTGGVDTQYF.